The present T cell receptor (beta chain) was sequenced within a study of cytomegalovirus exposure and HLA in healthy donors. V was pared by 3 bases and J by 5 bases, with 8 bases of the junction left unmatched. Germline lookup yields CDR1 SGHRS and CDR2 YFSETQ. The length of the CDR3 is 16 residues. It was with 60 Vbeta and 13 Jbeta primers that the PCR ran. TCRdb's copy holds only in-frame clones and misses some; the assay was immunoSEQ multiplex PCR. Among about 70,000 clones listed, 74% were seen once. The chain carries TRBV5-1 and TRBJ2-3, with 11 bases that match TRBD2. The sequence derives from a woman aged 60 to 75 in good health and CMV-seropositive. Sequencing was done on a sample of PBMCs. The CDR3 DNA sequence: TGCGCCAGCAGCTACGATAGCGGGGGGGTTGTAGATACGCAGTATTTT. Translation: CASSYDSGGVVDTQYF.